These 12 T cell receptor beta chains originate from one sample sequenced in a study of blood T cell repertoires in COVID-19. Here immunoSEQ multiplex PCR was the method, and the copy in TCRdb shows in-frame clones only, minus some. Of about 60,000 clones in the sample, about 91% were seen once. The sequenced material came from peripheral blood. The origin of the receptors is a man in his 60s with acute or convalescent COVID-19.

V gene TRBV27 combines with J gene TRBJ1-6, with TRBD1 matching over 10 bases. The CDR3 extends over 16 amino acids. Germline V gene data show CDR1 as MNHEY and CDR2 as SMNVEV (reference sequence). Germline trimming cut 0 bases from V and 10 bases from J; bases unmatched to any gene: 6. CDR3 protein: CASSLSGTGVRSPLHF. For the CDR3, the DNA is TGTGCCAGCAGTTTATCGGGGACAGGGGTTAGATCACCCCTCCACTTT.

This clone is a singleton in its sample. The chain links TRBV7-2 to TRBJ2-1; TRBD2 might be the D (5 bases). CDR3 size: 17 residues. In germline, CDR1 is SGHTA, CDR2 FQGNSA. V shed 5 bases and J shed 1 base, with 18 bases lying between them. For the CDR3, the DNA is TGTGCCAGCAGCGGGAGACACGGATCTTGGTCCTACAATGAGCAGTTCTTC. Translated, it gives CASSGRHGSWSYNEQFF.

The chain recombines TRBV5-1 with TRBJ1-2, with TRBD1 matching over 9 bases. V was pared by 3 bases and J by 6 bases, with 6 bases of the junction left unmatched. Germline CDR1 and CDR2: SGHRS and YFSETQ. The CDR3 is 14 amino acids. The CDR3 loop reads CASSSVQGADGYTF. In nucleotides, the CDR3 is TGCGCCAGCAGCTCCGTACAGGGGGCTGATGGCTACACCTTC.

The chain couples TRBV5-4 to TRBJ2-7; D not certain. The CDR3 loop spans 13 amino acids. The V and J ends lost 1 base and 1 base respectively, with 6 bases between them. Germline values: CDR1 SGHNT, CDR2 YYREEE (reference sequence). DNA of the CDR3: TGTGCCAGCAGCTTGACACCGTCCTACGAGCAGTACTTC. Residues: CASSLTPSYEQYF.

V gene TRBV30 combines with J gene TRBJ2-1; 7 bases line up with TRBD2. Germline lookup yields CDR1 GTSNPN and CDR2 SVGIG (reference sequence). This CDR3 is 12 amino acids long. V lost 4 bases to trimming and J lost 9 bases; unmatched junction nucleotides: 6. CDR3 in amino acids: CAWTSGRFEQFF. CDR3 in DNA: TGTGCCTGGACTAGCGGAAGGTTTGAGCAGTTCTTC. Based on the CDR3 plus reference TRBV30 and TRBJ2-1, the full variable domain is SQTIHQWPATLVQPVGSPLSLECTVEGTSNPNLYWYRQAAGRGLQLLFYSVGIGQISSEVPQNLSASRPQDRQFILSSKKLLLSDSGFYLCAWTSGRFEQFFGPGTRLTVL.

This rearrangement joins TRBV2 to TRBJ2-2; tentative D call: TRBD1 (5 bases). Germline CDR1 and CDR2: SNHLY and FYNNEI. The CDR3 length is 15 residues. V lost 4 bases and J 1 base, leaving 10 bases between the germline ends. Written as DNA, the CDR3 is TGTGCCAGCAGTGGAGAGCAGGGGAACACCGGGGAGCTGTTTTTT. As protein: CASSGEQGNTGELFF.

CDR3 DNA sequence: TGTGCCAGCAGCTACGACTGGAACAACATTCAGTACTTC. This translates into CASSYDWNNIQYF. This chain connects TRBV7-2 to TRBJ2-4, with D uncertain. There are 13 residues in the CDR3. The V end was cut by 4 bases, the J end by 7 bases, with 11 bases between. Per germline, CDR1 SGHTA and CDR2 FQGNSA.

V and J are TRBV18 and TRBJ2-3, with TRBD2 identical over 8 bases. The CDR3 runs 15 residues. Germline trimming cut 1 base from V and 4 bases from J; bases unmatched to any gene: 4. Per germline, CDR1 KGHSH and CDR2 LQKENI. CDR3 in DNA: TGTGCCAGCTCACCACTAGCGGGATACTCAGATACGCAGTATTTT. As protein: CASSPLAGYSDTQYF.

CDR3 region: CATSVYPAPGGGTDTQYF. As DNA, the CDR3 is TGTGCCACCTCGGTCTACCCCGCTCCAGGAGGAGGCACAGATACGCAGTATTTT. This chain uses TRBV18 with TRBJ2-3; D is possibly TRBD2 (5 bases). The germline V gene has CDR1 KGHSH and CDR2 LQKENI. Trimming took off 10 bases at V and 1 base at J, with 27 bases between the two ends. The CDR3 has 18 residues.

This clone was found a few times. This chain connects TRBV28 to TRBJ2-5; TRBD2 matches 14 bases. The germline CDR1 and CDR2 sequences are MDHEN and SYDVKM. The CDR3 is 15 residues long. V trimming: 6 bases; J trimming: 5 bases; junction bases outside the gene matches: 5. This CDR3 reads CASSPTSGRAETQYF. In DNA form, the CDR3 reads TGTGCCAGCAGCCCGACTAGCGGGAGGGCGGAGACCCAGTACTTC. Full variable domain (remainder filled in from reference TRBV28 and TRBJ2-5): DVKVTQSSRYLVKRTGEKVFLECVQDMDHENMFWYRQDPGLGLRLIYFSYDVKMKEKGDIPEGYSVSREKKERFSLILESASTNQTSMYLCASSPTSGRAETQYFGPGTRLLVL.

The chain uses TRBV6-5 and TRBJ1-2; TRBD1 agrees at 10 bases. Looked up from germline, CDR1 is MNHEY and CDR2 is SVGAGI. The length of the CDR3 is 13 residues. V was clipped by 6 bases and J by 9 bases; unmatched bases: 7. CDR3 protein: CASSVGQGESYTF. CDR3 bases: TGTGCCAGCAGCGTAGGACAGGGGGAAAGCTACACCTTC.

This chain links TRBV10-3 with TRBJ2-1; no reliable D call. V gave up 1 base and J gave up 5 bases, with 6 bases separating them. Germline V gene data show CDR1 as ENHRY and CDR2 as SYGVKD. The CDR3 runs 13 residues. For the CDR3, the DNA is TGTGCCATCAGTGAGTGGGCTAACAATGAGCAGTTCTTC. It is translated as CAISEWANNEQFF.